Each of the 25 T cell receptor beta chains below was sequenced from the same sample in a study of CD8 T cells in ankylosing spondylitis. What these receptors recognize is not known. Overall study findings and caveats: Seemingly distinctive of ankylosing spondylitis blood was a TCR beta motif formed by eight highly homologous variants.

TCRdb re-analysed the 5' RACE reads in MiXCR, keeping a single row per CDR3 protein. The repertoire holds about 340,000 distinct CDR3 sequences, with approximately 8% as singletons. Sequencing used blood, either unsorted or a sorted T cell fraction (not recorded which). Every receptor here comes from a male donor with ankylosing spondylitis.

This clonotype was counted only a few times. The J gene is TRBJ2-2, the V gene TRBV14; 14 nucleotides agree with TRBD2. Trimming at V came to 5 bases and at J to 7 bases, leaving 3 bases not matched to a gene. In germline, CDR1 is SGHDN, CDR2 FVKESK. The CDR3 runs to 15 residues. The CDR3 sequence: CASSEGLAGVGELFF. In DNA form, the CDR3 reads TGTGCCAGCAGCGAGGGACTAGCGGGAGTCGGGGAGCTGTTTTTT.

This clonotype was recorded at least ten times. V and J are TRBV29-1 and TRBJ2-7; D is undetermined. Trimming cost V 5 bases and J 4 bases, with 15 bases left between them. Germline V lookup: CDR1 SQVTM, CDR2 ANQGSEA. The length of the CDR3 is 13 residues. CDR3 DNA: TGCAGCGTTCTGGCCCGGATGGAATACGAGCAGTACTTC. Protein product: CSVLARMEYEQYF.

This clonotype was recorded a few times. The chain employs TRBV4-3 and TRBJ1-6; D ambiguous. Trimming shortened V by 6 bases and J by 4 bases, and 13 bases separated the two germline ends. This CDR3 comprises 15 residues. Germline loops: CDR1 LGHNA, CDR2 YSLEER. The CDR3 region is CASSLGRAYNSPLHF. CDR3 in DNA: TGCGCCAGCAGTCTGGGTAGGGCGTATAATTCACCCCTCCACTTT.

This clonotype was seen only a few times. The chain carries TRBV4-2 and TRBJ2-2; TRBD2 aligns across 13 bases. With 8 bases clipped from V and 1 base from J, the junction kept 7 bases outside the gene matches. Germline values: CDR1 LGHNA, CDR2 YNFKEQ. The CDR3 is 17 residues long. The CDR3 DNA is TGTGCCAGCGCTCGACTAGCGGGAGGCCTGAACACCGGGGAGCTGTTTTTT. Amino acids: CASARLAGGLNTGELFF.

This clonotype has only a few counts. The chain joins TRBV7-2 to TRBJ2-7, with D perhaps TRBD1 or TRBD2 (5 bases each). The CDR3 contains 17 residues. From germline, CDR1 is SGHTA and CDR2 FQGNSA. The ends were cut back, 0 bases at V and 0 bases at J, with 15 bases in the middle. CDR3 in DNA: TGTGCCAGCAGCTTAGCGGCCCGGGACCTCATCTCCTACGAGCAGTACTTC. It translates to CASSLAARDLISYEQYF.

The V and J genes are TRBV7-6 and TRBJ2-1; TRBD1 agrees at 12 bases. Germline V gene data show CDR1 as SGHVS and CDR2 as FNYEAQ. V lost 4 bases to trimming and J lost 4 bases; unmatched junction nucleotides: 11. The CDR3 covers 18 residues. The CDR3 DNA is TGTGCCAGCAGCTCCGTCCCGGGACAGGGGGCGAGGTACAATGAGCAGTTCTTC. As protein: CASSSVPGQGARYNEQFF. Variable domain in full (rest from reference TRBV7-6 and TRBJ2-1): GAGVSQSPRYKVTKRGQDVALRCDPISGHVSLYWYRQALGQGPEFLTYFNYEAQQDKSGLPNDRFSAERPEGSISTLTIQRTEQRDSAMYRCASSSVPGQGARYNEQFFGPGTRLTVL.

There are many counts of this clonotype. The chain joins TRBV29-1 to TRBJ2-1, with TRBD1 as a possible D gene (6 bases). The V end lost 7 bases, the J end lost 3 bases, and 10 bases lay between the germline ends. CDR1 and CDR2 from the germline V gene are SQVTM and ANQGSEA. This CDR3 spans 12 amino acids. CDR3 protein: CSAHRDYNEQFF. The CDR3 region has the DNA TGCAGCGCCCACAGGGACTACAATGAGCAGTTCTTC.

This clonotype showed up just a few times. This chain links TRBV10-3 with TRBJ2-5; D ambiguous. Trimming left V 2 bases short and J 4 bases short, with 8 bases between. The length of the CDR3 is 13 residues. CDR1 is ENHRY, CDR2 SYGVKD, per germline. The CDR3 loop reads CAISERMGETQYF. The CDR3 bases are TGTGCCATCAGTGAGAGGATGGGAGAGACCCAGTACTTC.

Regarding this clonotype: One end of the junction fails to match germline, which may point to a read error. The chain combines TRBV7-9 with TRBJ2-1; D is perhaps TRBD2 (7 bases). The CDR3 contains 15 residues. Germline V gives CDR1 SEHNR, CDR2 FQNEAQ (reference sequence). The CDR3 is CASSPRGAGEVEQSF. CDR3 coding DNA: TGTGCCAGCAGCCCCCGGGGGGCGGGAGAGGTTGAGCAGTCCTTC.

J is TRBJ1-3 and V is TRBV7-2; unclear D gene. Germline V gene data show CDR1 as SGHTA and CDR2 as FQGNSA. The CDR3 contains 15 residues. The V gene lost 2 bases and the J gene lost 2 bases, with 10 bases spanning the gap. CDR3 sequence: CASSLMPAAGNTIYF. CDR3 DNA: TGTGCCAGCAGCTTAATGCCCGCCGCTGGAAACACCATATATTTT. The whole variable domain, filled in from reference TRBV7-2 and TRBJ1-3, reads GAGVSQSPSNKVTEKGKDVELRCDPISGHTALYWYRQSLGQGLEFLIYFQGNSAPDKSGLPSDRFSAERTGGSVSTLTIQRTQQEDSAVYLCASSLMPAAGNTIYFGEGSWLTVV.

The V call is TRBV29-1, the J call TRBJ2-7, with D perhaps TRBD2 (5 bases). In germline, CDR1 is SQVTM, CDR2 ANQGSEA. CDR3 length: 12 residues. V shed 3 bases and J shed 6 bases, with 12 bases lying between them. DNA of the CDR3: TGCAGCGTTGATCGGGGTTCGGGCGAGCAGTACTTC. Protein: CSVDRGSGEQYF.

As regards this clonotype: A much larger clone differs from this one at a single base, so this may be a read error. The chain links TRBV27 to TRBJ2-5; possibly TRBD1 for D (5 bases). Germline V gene sequence: CDR1 MNHEY, CDR2 SMNVEV (reference sequence). This CDR3 region has 13 residues. The DNA of the CDR3 is TGTGCCAGCAGATTATCCAGGGTAGAGACCCAGTACTTC. Encoded protein: CASRLSRVETQYF.

The gene calls are TRBV15 and TRBJ2-2; 10 nucleotides agree with TRBD2. From germline, CDR1 is LNHNV and CDR2 YYDKDF (reference sequence). CDR3 length: 16 amino acids. Losses at the gene ends were 0 bases for V and 5 bases for J; bases not matched to a gene: 3. Written as DNA, the CDR3 is TGTGCCACCAGCAGAGACCCGGGACTAGCGACCGGGGAGCTGTTTTTT. This codes for CATSRDPGLATGELFF.

This sequence joins TRBV7-9 and TRBJ2-7, with a tentative D call TRBD2 (5 bases). Germline CDR1 SEHNR, CDR2 FQNEAQ (reference sequence). Trimming removed 1 base at V and 3 bases at J, with 16 bases between. The CDR3 is 16 amino acids. CDR3 DNA sequence: TGTGCCAGCAGCTTAGTGGTGGGAGTCCGTCGCTACGAGCAGTACTTC. Translating it yields CASSLVVGVRRYEQYF.

This clonotype came up many times. The genes are TRBV28 and TRBJ2-7, with a weak D call TRBD1 (6 bases). V lost 8 bases and J lost 7, with 21 bases in between. This CDR3 is 14 amino acids long. CDR1 is MDHEN and CDR2 is SYDVKM in the germline V gene. The CDR3 loop reads CASAAGLGGGEQYF. The CDR3 DNA sequence: TGTGCCAGCGCGGCCGGTCTAGGGGGTGGTGAGCAGTACTTC.

This clonotype was observed at least ten times. This rearrangement joins TRBV12-3 or TRBV12-4 to TRBJ1-1; D uncertain. This CDR3 has 13 amino acids. With 3 bases removed from V and 3 bases from J, the gap between germline ends came to 8 bases. The CDR3 DNA reads TGTGCCAGCAGTTTCATCGCGGACACTGAAGCTTTCTTT. Its protein is CASSFIADTEAFF.

V is TRBV5-1 and J is TRBJ2-5, with D hard to call. Germline V gives CDR1 SGHRS, CDR2 YFSETQ. V was trimmed by 7 bases and J by 3 bases, leaving 22 bases between them. The CDR3 loop spans 16 amino acids. CDR3 protein: CASAPRTPVAKETQYF. The CDR3 DNA reads TGCGCCAGCGCCCCCAGGACCCCCGTCGCTAAAGAGACCCAGTACTTC.

This clonotype was observed many times. The chain recombines TRBV19 with TRBJ2-7; 9 nucleotides match TRBD2. This CDR3 is 15 amino acids long. Germline trimming cut 6 bases from V and 3 bases from J; bases unmatched to any gene: 9. The germline CDR1 and CDR2 sequences are LNHDA and SQIVND (reference sequence). CDR3 sequence: CASSPGRREGYEQYF. In DNA form, the CDR3 reads TGTGCCAGTAGCCCTGGTAGGCGGGAGGGCTACGAGCAGTACTTC.

The CDR3 DNA reads as TGTGCCAGCAGCTCCCAAGTGAGCGCTCAGTTCTTC. Translated, it gives CASSSQVSAQFF. This chain links TRBV3-1 with TRBJ2-1; D remains unclear. V was clipped by 5 bases and J by 13 bases, with 15 bases between them. CDR3 length: 12 residues. In germline, CDR1 is LGHDT, CDR2 YNNKEL (reference sequence).

This chain links TRBV7-9 with TRBJ2-1; 11 bases are shared with TRBD2. V lost 3 bases to trimming and J lost 5 bases; unmatched junction nucleotides: 9. Germline V gene data show CDR1 as SEHNR and CDR2 as FQNEAQ (reference sequence). CDR3 length equals 17 residues. CDR3 sequence reads: CASSLPGGTSGNNEQFF. DNA of the CDR3: TGTGCCAGCAGCTTGCCCGGGGGGACTAGCGGAAACAATGAGCAGTTCTTC.

This clonotype was observed at least ten times. The V call is TRBV5-1, the J call TRBJ2-7; 8 bases agree with TRBD1. This CDR3 region has 14 residues. Germline assignment: CDR1 SGHRS and CDR2 YFSETQ. V trimming: 0 bases; J trimming: 3 bases; junction bases outside the gene matches: 2. The CDR3 here is CASSLGTGFYEQYF. CDR3 DNA sequence: TGCGCCAGCAGCTTGGGGACAGGGTTCTACGAGCAGTACTTC.

This clonotype was found a few times. The rearrangement links TRBV7-9 to TRBJ2-7; D possibly matches TRBD1 or TRBD2 (6 bases each). Germline V gene lookup returns CDR1 SEHNR and CDR2 FQNEAQ (reference sequence). Trimming took 1 base from V and 2 from J, leaving 15 bases between them. The CDR3 sequence is 16 residues long. DNA for the CDR3: TGTGCCAGCAGCTTAGGTACAGGGAGGTTCACCTACGAGCAGTACTTC. It codes for CASSLGTGRFTYEQYF.

This clonotype was recorded many times. J is TRBJ2-1 and V is TRBV29-1, with 11 bases that match TRBD2. There are 13 residues in the CDR3. Germline assignment: CDR1 SQVTM and CDR2 ANQGSEA. V lost 7 bases and J lost 7; bases outside the gene matches: 6. In DNA form, the CDR3 reads TGCAGCGCAACAAGGACTAGCGGGAATGAGCAGTTCTTC. Its protein product is CSATRTSGNEQFF.

In its sample, this clonotype was seen a few times. The V gene is TRBV24-1, the J gene TRBJ2-3, with no clear D. V lost 4 bases and J 7 bases, leaving 8 bases between the germline ends. This CDR3 is 12 amino acids long. Germline V gene lookup returns CDR1 KGHDR and CDR2 SFDVKD. The CDR3 spells CATSDSVHTQYF. CDR3 DNA: TGTGCCACCAGTGACTCCGTGCATACGCAGTATTTT.

This clonotype was seen only a few times. The chain has TRBV15 and TRBJ2-7; D gene unclear. The CDR3 totals 13 residues. Germline V CDR1 and CDR2: LNHNV, YYDKDF (reference sequence). Trimming pared 0 bases from V and 4 bases from J, leaving 7 bases between. CDR3: CATSRDVGYEQYF. The CDR3, as DNA: TGTGCCACCAGCAGAGATGTCGGGTACGAGCAGTACTTC.